This T cell receptor (beta chain) was recovered during a study of cytomegalovirus exposure and HLA in healthy donors. Worth noting for this clone: Antigen specificity is unknown.

Whole-study results and caveats: TCR association rates varied by HLA locus in a later analysis, with DRB1 highest and HLA-C lowest. Some V segments, including TRBV6-2 and TRBV6-3, were excluded as indistinguishable. It is likely that the observed cluster of highly shared sequence variants was a sequencing artifact. Donor immune exposure was known only as CMV serostatus.

The CDR3 totals 14 residues. Germline V gene data show CDR1 as LNHDA and CDR2 as SQIVND (reference sequence). V lost 2 bases, J lost 5 bases, and 3 bases stayed unmatched. With 60 Vbeta and 13 Jbeta primers, the PCR was carried out. Profiling relied on immunoSEQ multiplex PCR, and the TCRdb table lists in-frame clones only, not all of them. There are about 160,000 clones in the sample; around 86% occur only once, and less than 1% lies in the top ten. What was sequenced was PBMCs. This receptor was taken from a girl aged 2-9 years in good health and CMV-seropositive. The chain combines TRBV19 with TRBJ2-5; TRBD1 aligns across 9 bases. Here the CDR3 DNA reads TGTGCCAGTAGTATAACAGGGGGCACTGAGACCCAGTACTTC. Translated, it gives CASSITGGTETQYF.